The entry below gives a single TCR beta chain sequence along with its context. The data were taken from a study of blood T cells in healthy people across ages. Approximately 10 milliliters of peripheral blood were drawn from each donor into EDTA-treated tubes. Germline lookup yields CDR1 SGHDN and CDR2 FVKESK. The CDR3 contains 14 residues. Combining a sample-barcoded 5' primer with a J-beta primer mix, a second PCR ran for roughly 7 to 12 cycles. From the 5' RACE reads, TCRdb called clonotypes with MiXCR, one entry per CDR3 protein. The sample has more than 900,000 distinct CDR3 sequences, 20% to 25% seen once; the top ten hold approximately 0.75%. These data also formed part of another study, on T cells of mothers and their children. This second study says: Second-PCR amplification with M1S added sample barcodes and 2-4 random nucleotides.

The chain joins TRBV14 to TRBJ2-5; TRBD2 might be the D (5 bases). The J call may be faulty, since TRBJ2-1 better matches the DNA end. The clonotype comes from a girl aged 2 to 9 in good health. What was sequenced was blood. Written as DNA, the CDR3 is TGTGCCAGCAGCCAAGGAGCTAGCCGGGGTGAGCAGTTCTTC. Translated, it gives CASSQGASRGEQFF.